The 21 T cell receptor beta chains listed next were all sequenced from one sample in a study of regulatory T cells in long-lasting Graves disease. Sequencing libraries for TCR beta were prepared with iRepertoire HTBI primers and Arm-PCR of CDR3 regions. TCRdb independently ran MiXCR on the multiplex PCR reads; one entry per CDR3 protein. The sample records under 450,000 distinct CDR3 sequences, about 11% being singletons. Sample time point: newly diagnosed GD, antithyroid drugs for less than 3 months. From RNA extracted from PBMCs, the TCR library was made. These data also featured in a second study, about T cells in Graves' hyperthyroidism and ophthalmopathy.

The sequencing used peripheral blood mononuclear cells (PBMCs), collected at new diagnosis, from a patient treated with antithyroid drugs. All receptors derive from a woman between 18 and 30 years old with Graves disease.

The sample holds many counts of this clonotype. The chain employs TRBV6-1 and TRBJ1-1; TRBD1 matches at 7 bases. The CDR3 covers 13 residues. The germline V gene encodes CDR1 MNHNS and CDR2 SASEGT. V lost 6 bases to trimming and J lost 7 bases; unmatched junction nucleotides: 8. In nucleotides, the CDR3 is TGTGCCAGCAGACGCAGGGGGGACGGTGAAGCTTTCTTT. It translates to CASRRRGDGEAFF.

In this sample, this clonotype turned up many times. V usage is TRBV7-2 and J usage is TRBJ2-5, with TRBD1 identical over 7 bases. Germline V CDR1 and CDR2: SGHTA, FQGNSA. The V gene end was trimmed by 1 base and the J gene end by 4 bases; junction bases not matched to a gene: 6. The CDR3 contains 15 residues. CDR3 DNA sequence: TGTGCCAGCAGCTTAGGAACAGGGGAGAGAGAGACCCAGTACTTC. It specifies CASSLGTGERETQYF.

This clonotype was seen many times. CDR3 region: CASSQTTGRNEQFF. CDR3 sequence (DNA): TGTGCCAGCAGTCAGACCACGGGGAGGAATGAGCAGTTCTTC. The chain is built from TRBV6-1 and TRBJ2-1; a possible D gene is TRBD2 (6 bases). This CDR3 is 14 amino acids long. Germline CDR1 reads MNHNS; CDR2 reads SASEGT. Trimming left V 5 bases short and J 7 bases short, with 15 bases between.

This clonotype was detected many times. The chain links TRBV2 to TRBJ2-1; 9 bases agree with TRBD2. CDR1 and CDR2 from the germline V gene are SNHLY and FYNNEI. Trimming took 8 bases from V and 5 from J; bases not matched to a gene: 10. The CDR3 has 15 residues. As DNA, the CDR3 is TGTGCCAGCCTCAGTCTAGCGGGAAGCAACAATGAGCAGTTCTTC. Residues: CASLSLAGSNNEQFF.

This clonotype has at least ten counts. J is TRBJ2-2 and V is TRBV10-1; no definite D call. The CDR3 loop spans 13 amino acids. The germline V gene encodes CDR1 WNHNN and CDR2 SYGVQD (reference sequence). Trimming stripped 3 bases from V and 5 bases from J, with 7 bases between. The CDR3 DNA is TGCGCCAGCAGTGACCCTAGTACCGGGGAGCTGTTTTTT. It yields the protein CASSDPSTGELFF.

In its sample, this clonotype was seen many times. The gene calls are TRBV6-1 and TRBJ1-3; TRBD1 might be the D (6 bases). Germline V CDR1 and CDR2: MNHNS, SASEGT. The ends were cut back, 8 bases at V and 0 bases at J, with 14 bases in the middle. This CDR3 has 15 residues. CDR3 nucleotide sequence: TGTGCCAGCGGATTGACAGGACGCTCTGGAAACACCATATATTTT. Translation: CASGLTGRSGNTIYF.

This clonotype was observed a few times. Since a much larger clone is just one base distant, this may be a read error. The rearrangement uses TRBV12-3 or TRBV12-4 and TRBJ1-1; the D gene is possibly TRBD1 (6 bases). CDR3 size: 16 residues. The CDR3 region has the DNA TGTGCCGGCAGTTGGGGGCCGGGGATCCAGAACACTGAAGCTTTCTTT. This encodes CAGSWGPGIQNTEAFF.

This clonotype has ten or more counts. The DNA of the CDR3 is TGCGCCAGCAGCCAAGATCTAATGGTAGCAGCTACGAACACCGGGGAGCTGTTTTTT. As protein: CASSQDLMVAATNTGELFF. This chain connects TRBV4-3 to TRBJ2-2; the D is unclear. Germline V gene lookup returns CDR1 LGHNA and CDR2 YSLEER. This CDR3 has 19 residues. V lost 0 bases to trimming and J lost 0 bases, with 17 bases between them.

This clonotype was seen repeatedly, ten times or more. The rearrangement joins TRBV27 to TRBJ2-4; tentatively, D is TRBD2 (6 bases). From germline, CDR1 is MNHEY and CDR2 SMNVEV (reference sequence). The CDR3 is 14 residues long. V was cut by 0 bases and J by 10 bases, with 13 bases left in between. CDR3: CASSLSPSEWIQYF. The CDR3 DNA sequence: TGTGCCAGCAGTTTATCCCCTAGCGAGTGGATTCAGTACTTC.

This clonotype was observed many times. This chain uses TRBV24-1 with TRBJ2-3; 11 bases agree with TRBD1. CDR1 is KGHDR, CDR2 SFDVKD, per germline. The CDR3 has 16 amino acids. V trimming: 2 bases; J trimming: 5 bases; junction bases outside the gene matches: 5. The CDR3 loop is CATSDSGTGGRDTQYF. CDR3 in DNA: TGTGCCACCAGTGATTCCGGGACAGGGGGAAGAGATACGCAGTATTTT.

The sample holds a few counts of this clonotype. The DNA for the CDR3 is TGTGCCACCAGCAGAGATGCGGGACTACAGGGGAGGCTGGGAAAACTGTTTTTT. Amino acid sequence: CATSRDAGLQGRLGKLFF. The rearrangement links TRBV15 to TRBJ1-4; 7 nucleotides match TRBD1. The CDR3 is made up of 18 amino acids. CDR1 and CDR2 from the germline V gene are LNHNV and YYDKDF (reference sequence). The ends lost 0 bases at V and 10 bases at J; junction bases unmatched: 17. Combining the CDR3 with reference TRBV15 and TRBJ1-4 gives the whole variable domain DAMVIQNPRYQVTQFGKPVTLSCSQTLNHNVMYWYQQKSSQAPKLLFHYYDKDFNNEADTPDNFQSRRPNTSFCFLDIRSPGLGDTAMYLCATSRDAGLQGRLGKLFFGSGTQLSVL.

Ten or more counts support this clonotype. This CDR3 is CASSLYSGHGAEKLFF. The CDR3 DNA follows: TGTGCCAGCAGTTTATATTCGGGACACGGAGCCGAAAAACTGTTTTTT. The chain links TRBV12-3 or TRBV12-4 to TRBJ1-4, with D tentatively TRBD1 (6 bases). This CDR3 is 16 amino acids long. V was trimmed by 2 bases and J by 8 bases, leaving 18 bases between them.

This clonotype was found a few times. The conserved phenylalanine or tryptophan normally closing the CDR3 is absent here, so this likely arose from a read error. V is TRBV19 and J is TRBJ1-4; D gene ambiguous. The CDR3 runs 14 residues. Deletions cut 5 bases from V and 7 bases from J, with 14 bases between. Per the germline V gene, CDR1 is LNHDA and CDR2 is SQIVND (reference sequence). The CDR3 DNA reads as TGTGCCAGTAGTCGGGCCGAAAAGGGTGAAAAACTGTTTTCT. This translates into CASSRAEKGEKLFS.

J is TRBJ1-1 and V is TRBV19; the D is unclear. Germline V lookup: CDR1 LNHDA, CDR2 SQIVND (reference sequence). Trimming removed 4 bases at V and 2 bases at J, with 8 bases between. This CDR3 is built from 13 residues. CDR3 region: CASSTPANTEAFF. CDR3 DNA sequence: TGTGCCAGTAGTACCCCTGCTAACACTGAAGCTTTCTTT.

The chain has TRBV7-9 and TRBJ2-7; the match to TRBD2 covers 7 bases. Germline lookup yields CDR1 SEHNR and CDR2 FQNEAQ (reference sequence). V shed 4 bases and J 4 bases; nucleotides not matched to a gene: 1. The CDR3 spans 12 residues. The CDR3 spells CASSSGRYEQYV. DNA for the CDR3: TGTGCCAGCAGCTCCGGGAGGTACGAGCAGTACGTC.

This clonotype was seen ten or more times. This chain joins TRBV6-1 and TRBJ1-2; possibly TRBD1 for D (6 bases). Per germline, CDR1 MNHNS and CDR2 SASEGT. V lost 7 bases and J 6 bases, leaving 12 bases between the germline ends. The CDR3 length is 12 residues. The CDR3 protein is CASTTGDNGYTF. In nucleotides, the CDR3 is TGTGCCAGCACTACTGGGGACAATGGCTACACCTTC.

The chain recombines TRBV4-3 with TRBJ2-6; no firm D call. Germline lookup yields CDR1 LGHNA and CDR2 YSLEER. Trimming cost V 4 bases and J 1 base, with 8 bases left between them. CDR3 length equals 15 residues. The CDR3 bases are TGCGCCAGCAGCCCCCAACTATCTGGGGCCAACGTCCTGACTTTC. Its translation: CASSPQLSGANVLTF.

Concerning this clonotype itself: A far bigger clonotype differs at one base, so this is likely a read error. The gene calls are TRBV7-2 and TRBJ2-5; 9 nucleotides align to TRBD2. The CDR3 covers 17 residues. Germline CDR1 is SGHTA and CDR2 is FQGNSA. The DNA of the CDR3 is TGTGCCAGCAGCTTGGTAGCGGGAGAGAAGTACCAGGAGACCCAGTACTTC. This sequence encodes CASSLVAGEKYQETQYF. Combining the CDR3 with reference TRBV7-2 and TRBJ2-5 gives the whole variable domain GAGVSQSPSNKVTEKGKDVELRCDPISGHTALYWYRQSLGQGLEFLIYFQGNSAPDKSGLPSDRFSAERTGGSVSTLTIQRTQQEDSAVYLCASSLVAGEKYQETQYFGPGTRLLVL.

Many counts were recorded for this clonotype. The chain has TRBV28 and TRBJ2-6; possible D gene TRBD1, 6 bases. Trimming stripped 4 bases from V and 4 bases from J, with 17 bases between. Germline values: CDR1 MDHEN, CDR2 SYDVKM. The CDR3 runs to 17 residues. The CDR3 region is CASSSRTGMGGANVLTF. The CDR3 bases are TGTGCCAGCAGTTCCCGAACAGGGATGGGGGGGGCCAACGTCCTGACTTTC.

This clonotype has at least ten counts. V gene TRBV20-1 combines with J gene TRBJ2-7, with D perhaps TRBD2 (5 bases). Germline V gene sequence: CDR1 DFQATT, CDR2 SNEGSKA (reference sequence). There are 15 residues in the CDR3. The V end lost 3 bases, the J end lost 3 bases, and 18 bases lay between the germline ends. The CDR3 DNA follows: TGCAGTGCTAGGGGCGTTCGCCTAGCAGGCTACGAGCAGTACTTC. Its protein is CSARGVRLAGYEQYF.

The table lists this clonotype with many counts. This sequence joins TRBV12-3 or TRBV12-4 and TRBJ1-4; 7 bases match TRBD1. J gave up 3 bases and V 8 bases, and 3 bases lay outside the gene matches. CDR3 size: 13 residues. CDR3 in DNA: TGTGCCAGCGGAGGGACAGCTAATGAAAAACTGTTTTTT. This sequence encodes CASGGTANEKLFF.